The 30 T cell receptor beta chains listed next were all sequenced from one sample in a study of shared clonotypes between healthy human individuals. Naivety among CD8 cells was defined by CD45RO negativity and positive CCR7 selection, thereby excluding terminally differentiated effector memory CD45RA+ cells. Assay used: immunoSEQ multiplex PCR; TCRdb lists only in-frame clones, some missing. The data show fewer than 800,000 clones, around 92% seen once. The sample taken for sequencing was naive CD8+ T cells sorted from blood. The receptors were sampled from a man aged 30 to 45 in good health.

This chain uses TRBV11-2 with TRBJ1-1, with 10 bases aligning to TRBD1. Trimming took 4 bases from V and 7 from J; bases not matched to a gene: 9. The CDR3 has 15 residues. The germline CDR1 and CDR2 sequences are SGHAT and FQNNGV. The CDR3, as DNA: TGTGCCAGCAGCTGGGACAGGGGATCCGCCAATGAAGCTTTCTTT. As protein: CASSWDRGSANEAFF.

This chain uses TRBV2 with TRBJ2-2; the match to TRBD1 covers 8 bases. Germline V CDR1 and CDR2: SNHLY, FYNNEI. This CDR3 spans 21 amino acids. V lost 3 bases and J lost 6; bases outside the gene matches: 24. Written as DNA, the CDR3 is TGTGCCAGCAGTGAGTTTCTAGCAGGGGGCGAAGGAACAGAAGAACCCGGGGAGCTGTTTTTT. Amino acid sequence: CASSEFLAGGEGTEEPGELFF.

The chain joins TRBV14 to TRBJ2-7; 11 bases align to TRBD2. CDR1 and CDR2 from the germline V gene are SGHDN and FVKESK. The CDR3 sequence is 14 residues long. Unmatched junction bases numbered 5, after V lost 6 bases and J lost 4 bases. The CDR3 spells CASSSGTSGYEQYF. CDR3 DNA: TGTGCCAGCAGTTCCGGGACTAGCGGTTACGAGCAGTACTTC.

This chain joins TRBV15 and TRBJ2-5; D is unclear. This CDR3 has 12 residues. CDR1 is LNHNV, CDR2 YYDKDF, per germline (reference sequence). Trimming took off 4 bases at V and 5 bases at J, with 8 bases between the two ends. The CDR3 loop reads CATSTNLETQYF. DNA of the CDR3: TGTGCCACCAGCACGAATTTGGAGACCCAGTACTTC.

With respect to this clone: Other nucleotide sequences in the sample specify the same CDR3. The V call is TRBV27, the J call TRBJ2-1, with 9 nucleotides matching TRBD2. V gave up 3 bases and J gave up 0 bases; unmatched junction bases: 3. Germline-derived CDR1 and CDR2 are MNHEY and SMNVEV (reference sequence). This CDR3 has 16 residues. The CDR3 loop reads CASSLSSGSSYNEQFF. The DNA of the CDR3 is TGTGCCAGCAGTTTGAGTAGCGGGAGCTCCTACAATGAGCAGTTCTTC.

CDR3 sequence (DNA): TGTGCCAGCTCCCCGAAGGACTCCTACGAGCAGTACTTC. Translating it yields CASSPKDSYEQYF. The rearrangement uses TRBV7-9 and TRBJ2-7, with D uncertain. Germline assignment: CDR1 SEHNR and CDR2 FQNEAQ (reference sequence). The CDR3 sequence is 13 residues long. Deletions cut 8 bases from V and 0 bases from J, with 11 bases between.

The sample holds one count of this clone. The rearrangement uses TRBV7-9 and TRBJ2-4, with 11 bases matching TRBD2. This CDR3 is built from 16 residues. Germline lookup yields CDR1 SEHNR and CDR2 FQNEAQ (reference sequence). The J segment lost 7 bases and the V segment lost 1 base, leaving 6 bases of the junction unmatched. The CDR3 DNA sequence: TGTGCCAGCAGCTTAGAAGTAGCGGGAGGGCTGAACATTCAGTACTTC. Its translation is CASSLEVAGGLNIQYF.

This chain links TRBV27 with TRBJ1-2; tentatively, D is TRBD1 (5 bases). CDR1 MNHEY and CDR2 SMNVEV come from the germline V gene (reference sequence). The CDR3 contains 16 residues. Between the trimmed V and J ends, which lost 1 base and 4 bases, there was a span of 16 bases. CDR3 region: CASSLYSTGTGYGYTF. DNA for the CDR3: TGTGCCAGCAGTTTATACTCCACCGGGACGGGCTATGGCTACACCTTC.

A word on this clone: This sample includes further DNA sequences coding for the same CDR3. The V gene is TRBV7-9, the J gene TRBJ2-7; D gene uncertain. From germline, CDR1 is SEHNR and CDR2 FQNEAQ (reference sequence). This CDR3 is built from 14 residues. V dropped 2 bases and J dropped 0 bases, with 8 bases sitting between them. CDR3 loop: CASSLSESSYEQYF. The DNA for the CDR3 is TGTGCCAGCAGCTTATCTGAGAGCTCCTACGAGCAGTACTTC.

The chain couples TRBV29-1 to TRBJ2-1, with a possible D match to TRBD2 (5 bases). From germline, CDR1 is SQVTM and CDR2 ANQGSEA. This CDR3 comprises 14 residues. With 7 bases removed from V and 5 bases from J, the gap between germline ends came to 18 bases. The CDR3 bases are TGCAGCGCCGCTAGTATGAGGGCCCACAATGAGCAGTTCTTC. Translated, it gives CSAASMRAHNEQFF.

The chain employs TRBV9 and TRBJ1-4, with unresolved D. CDR3 length: 13 amino acids. V shed 3 bases and J shed 11 bases, with 14 bases lying between them. Germline V gene sequence: CDR1 SGDLS, CDR2 YYNGEE. CDR3 region: CASSGRQDFKLFF. DNA for the CDR3: TGTGCCAGCAGCGGCCGCCAGGACTTCAAACTGTTTTTT.

The V call is TRBV7-3, the J call TRBJ2-1; TRBD2 matches at 9 bases. V lost 4 bases, J lost 4 bases, and 5 bases stayed unmatched. CDR3 length: 15 residues. CDR1 and CDR2 from the germline V gene are SGHTA and FQGTGA. CDR3 region: CASSSLAGTYNEQFF. CDR3 DNA sequence: TGTGCCAGCAGCTCGCTAGCGGGAACATACAATGAGCAGTTCTTC. Together with reference TRBV7-3 and TRBJ2-1, the CDR3 gives the full variable domain: GAGVSQTPSNKVTEKGKYVELRCDPISGHTALYWYRQSLGQGPEFLIYFQGTGAADDSGLPNDRFFAVRPEGSVSTLKIQRTERGDSAVYLCASSSLAGTYNEQFFGPGTRLTVL.

This clone was picked up a small number of times. The sample holds other DNA sequences that translate to the same CDR3. The chain recombines TRBV28 with TRBJ2-7; D is unclear. The CDR3 is made up of 12 amino acids. Deletions cut 5 bases from V and 0 bases from J, with 5 bases between. The germline V gene has CDR1 MDHEN and CDR2 SYDVKM. The CDR3 coding sequence is TGTGCCAGCAGTCTCCCCTCCTACGAGCAGTACTTC. Encoded protein: CASSLPSYEQYF.

This clone has just a few counts. The J gene is TRBJ2-7, the V gene TRBV28; D may be TRBD1 (6 bases). Trimming took 8 bases from V and 4 from J, leaving 12 bases between them. CDR3 length: 12 amino acids. The V gene's germline CDR1 is MDHEN and CDR2 SYDVKM. The CDR3 reads CASRDIRYEQYF. CDR3 coding DNA: TGTGCCAGCCGGGACATTCGATACGAGCAGTACTTC.

The chain combines TRBV7-8 with TRBJ2-7, with D maybe TRBD1 (5 bases). Trimming removed 4 bases from V and 4 bases from J, with 20 bases in between. Germline V gene data show CDR1 as SGHVS and CDR2 as FQNEAQ. The CDR3 spans 16 residues. CDR3 sequence reads: CASSSLEDIKNYEQYF. For the CDR3, the DNA is TGTGCCAGCAGCTCACTCGAGGACATCAAGAATTACGAGCAGTACTTC.

V gene TRBV11-2 combines with J gene TRBJ2-7, with TRBD2 identical over 8 bases. Germline CDR1 SGHAT, CDR2 FQNNGV. The V and J ends lost 5 bases and 0 bases, in that order; junction bases with no gene match: 15. The CDR3 loop spans 18 amino acids. The CDR3 sequence is CASSTGGRRGVSSYEQYF. CDR3 nucleotide sequence: TGTGCCAGCAGCACGGGGGGGAGGAGGGGCGTGAGCTCCTACGAGCAGTACTTC.

This clone turned up a few times. V usage is TRBV7-9 and J usage is TRBJ1-5; D is ambiguous. Trimming took off 5 bases at V and 0 bases at J, with 8 bases between the two ends. From germline, CDR1 is SEHNR and CDR2 FQNEAQ (reference sequence). The CDR3 covers 14 residues. Here the CDR3 DNA reads TGTGCCAGCAGCGCGCACGGTAGCAATCAGCCCCAGCATTTT. It codes for CASSAHGSNQPQHF.

This chain joins TRBV28 and TRBJ2-1, with TRBD2 identical over 8 bases. Germline V CDR1 and CDR2: MDHEN, SYDVKM. J gave up 4 bases and V 5 bases, and 10 bases lay outside the gene matches. The CDR3 has 16 residues. The CDR3 coding sequence is TGTGCCAGCAGTACCCCCCGACTAGCGACATACAATGAGCAGTTCTTC. Amino acids: CASSTPRLATYNEQFF.

The chain is built from TRBV6-1 and TRBJ1-1; D remains ambiguous. With 6 bases removed from V and 1 base from J, the gap between germline ends came to 15 bases. This CDR3 has 15 residues. Germline V gene data show CDR1 as MNHNS and CDR2 as SASEGT. The CDR3 spells CASRNQKAANTEAFF. CDR3 coding DNA: TGTGCCAGCAGGAATCAGAAGGCGGCGAACACTGAAGCTTTCTTT.

This clone was observed once. The CDR3 DNA is TGTGCCAGCAGTTACTCGAAAACGTACAATGAGCAGTTCTTC. Protein product: CASSYSKTYNEQFF. The chain is built from TRBV6-5 and TRBJ2-1; D not resolved. CDR1 and CDR2 from the germline V gene are MNHEY and SVGAGI. The CDR3 extends over 14 amino acids. V was trimmed by 0 bases and J by 4 bases, leaving 7 bases between them.

The V call is TRBV18, the J call TRBJ1-2; D gene uncertain. The length of the CDR3 is 14 residues. The V end was cut by 4 bases, the J end by 3 bases, with 12 bases between. CDR1 is KGHSH, CDR2 LQKENI, per germline. As DNA, the CDR3 is TGTGCCAGCTCACGGGTGGATAGTGACTATGGCTACACCTTC. Its translation: CASSRVDSDYGYTF.

This chain uses TRBV21-1 with TRBJ2-7. TRBV21-1 is a documented pseudogene. CDR3 size: 15 residues. CDR3 DNA sequence: TGTGCCAGCCGGAAGGTCCGGGACCAAGATCGCGAGCAGTACTTC. Its protein product is CASRKVRDQDREQYF.

The chain combines TRBV30 with TRBJ2-1, with 7 bases that match TRBD2. The V gene end was trimmed by 4 bases and the J gene end by 8 bases; junction bases not matched to a gene: 8. This CDR3 comprises 13 residues. The germline gives CDR1 GTSNPN, CDR2 SVGIG (reference sequence). The CDR3 sequence: CAWMRERNYEQFF. The CDR3 DNA sequence: TGTGCCTGGATGCGGGAGAGAAACTATGAGCAGTTCTTC.

V and J are TRBV7-9 and TRBJ2-7; D call uncertain. Germline loops: CDR1 SEHNR, CDR2 FQNEAQ (reference sequence). The CDR3 spans 13 residues. V was shortened by 6 bases and J by 3 bases, with 12 bases between the two germline ends. The CDR3 region is CASRNGRVYEQYF. The CDR3 bases are TGTGCCAGCAGGAACGGACGGGTCTACGAGCAGTACTTC.

The chain joins TRBV4-3 to TRBJ2-7; 9 nucleotides align to TRBD1. The CDR3 is made up of 15 amino acids. The germline gives CDR1 LGHNA, CDR2 YSLEER. V dropped 3 bases and J dropped 1; count of bases not matched to a gene: 4. The CDR3 reads CASSQGQGKSYEQYF. CDR3 sequence (DNA): TGCGCCAGCAGCCAGGGACAGGGTAAGTCCTACGAGCAGTACTTC.

The chain employs TRBV11-2 and TRBJ2-3, with TRBD2 matching over 11 bases. The CDR3 has 17 residues. The ends lost 5 bases at V and 4 bases at J; junction bases unmatched: 11. The V gene's germline CDR1 is SGHAT and CDR2 FQNNGV. As DNA, the CDR3 is TGTGCCAGCAGCCTCGGGACTAGCGGTAGGACAGCAGATACGCAGTATTTT. This encodes CASSLGTSGRTADTQYF.

The rearrangement uses TRBV29-1 and TRBJ2-7; tentative D call: TRBD1 (6 bases). From germline, CDR1 is SQVTM and CDR2 ANQGSEA. The CDR3 runs to 12 residues. Trimming removed 4 bases from V and 4 bases from J, with 11 bases in between. The DNA of the CDR3 is TGCAGCGTTGCTGGGGGCAGGTACGAGCAGTACTTC. Its translation: CSVAGGRYEQYF.

V is TRBV5-5 and J is TRBJ2-7; 7 bases align to TRBD1. V lost 4 bases to trimming and J lost 2 bases; unmatched junction nucleotides: 6. The CDR3 is made up of 14 amino acids. Looked up from germline, CDR1 is SGHKS and CDR2 is YYEKEE (reference sequence). The CDR3 loop is CASSPRQGAYEQYF. The CDR3 DNA reads as TGTGCCAGCAGCCCGCGACAGGGAGCCTACGAGCAGTACTTC.

The chain uses TRBV27 and TRBJ2-7; TRBD1 agrees at 7 bases. Germline CDR1 and CDR2: MNHEY and SMNVEV (reference sequence). This CDR3 comprises 14 residues. Losses at the gene ends were 5 bases for V and 3 bases for J; bases not matched to a gene: 7. The CDR3 reads CASSKPGQLYEQYF. CDR3 nucleotides: TGTGCCAGCAGTAAACCGGGACAGCTCTACGAGCAGTACTTC.

Comments on this clone: The same CDR3 also results from other DNA sequences found in this sample. The chain is built from TRBV28 and TRBJ2-7; 7 bases are shared with TRBD1. V lost 5 bases to trimming and J lost 0 bases; unmatched junction nucleotides: 7. CDR1 is MDHEN and CDR2 is SYDVKM in the germline V gene. CDR3 size: 15 residues. CDR3 in amino acids: CASSNRQGSSYEQYF. CDR3 DNA sequence: TGTGCCAGCAGTAACCGACAGGGTAGCTCCTACGAGCAGTACTTC.